The 14 T cell receptor beta chains below come from one sample, sequenced in a study of radiotherapy plus CTLA-4 blockade in lung cancer. TCRdb's copy holds only in-frame clones and misses some; the assay was immunoSEQ multiplex PCR. The sample yields nearly 15,000 clones, 65% to 75% seen once. Sample: peripheral blood, taken from a patient treated with radiotherapy plus ipilimumab. The receptor source for this set is a human donor with non-small cell lung cancer whose response to radiotherapy plus ipilimumab could not be evaluated.

The chain joins TRBV6-5 to TRBJ1-1; a possible D gene is TRBD1 (6 bases). The V gene's germline CDR1 is MNHEY and CDR2 SVGAGI. The CDR3 has 11 amino acids. V lost 6 bases and J lost 7, with 9 bases in between. The CDR3 spells CASRTGSEAFF. CDR3 bases: TGTGCCAGCAGAACAGGGAGTGAAGCTTTCTTT.

V and J are TRBV5-1 and TRBJ1-4; 7 nucleotides agree with TRBD1. This CDR3 region has 14 residues. J gave up 5 bases and V 4 bases, and 5 bases lay outside the gene matches. The germline V gene encodes CDR1 SGHRS and CDR2 YFSETQ. CDR3 nucleotides: TGCGCCAGCAGCGCTTCCAGGGGGAATGAAAAACTGTTTTTT. Its protein product is CASSASRGNEKLFF.

This clone was observed a single time. The chain joins TRBV19 to TRBJ1-1; 8 nucleotides align to TRBD1. The V and J ends lost 0 bases and 4 bases, in that order; junction bases with no gene match: 13. From germline, CDR1 is LNHDA and CDR2 SQIVND (reference sequence). CDR3 length: 18 residues. CDR3 loop: CASSIENRGERVSTEAFF. The CDR3 nucleotides are TGTGCCAGTAGTATAGAAAACAGGGGGGAAAGGGTGAGCACTGAAGCTTTCTTT.

The V gene is TRBV30, the J gene TRBJ2-5; TRBD1 agrees at 9 bases. V lost 3 bases and J lost 5; bases outside the gene matches: 1. From germline, CDR1 is GTSNPN and CDR2 SVGIG (reference sequence). The CDR3 runs 12 residues. In nucleotides, the CDR3 is TGTGCCTGGAGGGGACAGGGCGAGACCCAGTACTTC. As protein: CAWRGQGETQYF.

This clone was detected only a few times. The chain employs TRBV19 and TRBJ1-2; 10 positions agree with TRBD1. V dropped 5 bases and J dropped 8; count of bases not matched to a gene: 5. In germline, CDR1 is LNHDA, CDR2 SQIVND (reference sequence). This CDR3 is built from 13 residues. This CDR3 reads CASSEPGQGGYTF. CDR3 nucleotides: TGTGCCAGTAGTGAACCGGGACAGGGGGGCTACACCTTC.

This chain connects TRBV11-2 to TRBJ1-2; no definite D call. V was clipped by 0 bases and J by 4 bases, with 12 bases between them. CDR3 length: 15 amino acids. The V gene's germline CDR1 is SGHAT and CDR2 FQNNGV. CDR3 loop: CASSLDVPGLYGYTF. For the CDR3, the DNA is TGTGCCAGCAGCTTAGATGTCCCAGGCCTCTATGGCTACACCTTC.

The chain joins TRBV4-1 to TRBJ2-3; D is unresolved. V was cut by 3 bases and J by 9 bases, with 13 bases left in between. The CDR3 sequence is 13 residues long. Looked up from germline, CDR1 is MGHRA and CDR2 is YSYEKL. The CDR3 region is CASSHLLRRTQYF. The CDR3 DNA is TGCGCCAGCAGCCATTTACTCCGTCGAACGCAGTATTTT.

A note on this clone: Germline and junction disagree at one end, which may indicate a read error. This CDR3 is also generated by other DNA sequences in the sample. The chain carries TRBV7-2 and TRBJ1-2, with D maybe TRBD1 (5 bases). The germline gives CDR1 SGHTA, CDR2 FQGNSA. The CDR3 is made up of 13 amino acids. The CDR3 coding sequence is TGTGCCAGCAGCCCGCCCGGGGGGTATGGCTACACCTTT. It is translated as CASSPPGGYGYTF.

This clone was counted ten times or more. The genes are TRBV20-1 and TRBJ1-2; no definite D call. Germline-derived CDR1 and CDR2 are DFQATT and SNEGSKA (reference sequence). The V end lost 5 bases, the J end lost 5 bases, and 6 bases lay between the germline ends. The CDR3 extends over 10 amino acids. The DNA of the CDR3 is TGCAGTGCTGTCGCGTATGGCTACACCTTC. It encodes CSAVAYGYTF.

CDR3 DNA: TGTGCTAGTGGTTTGACAGGAAACACTGAAGCTTTCTTT. Its protein is CASGLTGNTEAFF. The J gene is TRBJ1-1, the V gene TRBV12-5, with D tentatively TRBD1 (5 bases). Trimming shortened V by 2 bases and J by 2 bases, and 6 bases separated the two germline ends. The germline V gene encodes CDR1 LGHNT and CDR2 FRNRAP. The CDR3 consists of 13 residues.

The chain carries TRBV7-9 and TRBJ1-6, with TRBD1 as a possible D gene (5 bases). The V end lost 5 bases, the J end lost 8 bases, and 16 bases lay between the germline ends. Germline V gene data show CDR1 as SEHNR and CDR2 as FQNEAQ (reference sequence). The CDR3 spans 15 residues. CDR3 DNA: TGTGCCAGCAGCCCCTGGGGTGAAGGGGATTCACCCCTCCACTTT. Protein: CASSPWGEGDSPLHF.

This clone has just a few counts. This chain uses TRBV2 with TRBJ1-5, with D tentatively TRBD1 (5 bases). CDR1 is SNHLY, CDR2 FYNNEI, per germline. The CDR3 is 13 residues long. The ends were cut back, 8 bases at V and 7 bases at J, with 15 bases in the middle. The DNA for the CDR3 is TGTGCCAGCGGATTCAGGGATAGACAGCCCCAGCATTTT. Protein sequence: CASGFRDRQPQHF.

The table lists this clone with a few counts. The rearrangement links TRBV2 to TRBJ2-1, with D possibly being TRBD2 (5 bases). Per the germline V gene, CDR1 is SNHLY and CDR2 is FYNNEI. V lost 4 bases, J lost 10 bases, and 5 bases lay in between. This CDR3 comprises 10 residues. For the CDR3, the DNA is TGTGCCAGCAGTGGGAGGGAGCAGTTCTTC. Its translation: CASSGREQFF.

The J gene is TRBJ1-2, the V gene TRBV10-2; TRBD1 aligns across 11 bases. The CDR3 covers 17 residues. Germline loops: CDR1 WSHSY, CDR2 SAAADI. Unmatched junction bases numbered 11, after V lost 0 bases and J lost 8 bases. Written as DNA, the CDR3 is TGCGCCAGCAGTGAGTCTCCGTCGGACAGGGGGCAATTAGGCTACACCTTC. Its protein product is CASSESPSDRGQLGYTF.